This T cell receptor beta chain was observed in a study of blood T cell repertoires in COVID-19. Background on the study: Italy, Spain and the United States were the sources of the convalescent and acute COVID-19 samples. The cDNA or gDNA used as material had been derived from T cells, B-cell-depleted T cells, or PBMCs.

Per the germline V gene, CDR1 is SGHNT and CDR2 is YYREEE (reference sequence). This CDR3 contains 16 residues. V was pared by 4 bases and J by 0 bases, with 7 bases of the junction left unmatched. In the authors' workflow: Researchers report that nucleated cell counts were estimated from reference gene primer amplification. Sequencing used immunoSEQ multiplex PCR; TCRdb keeps in-frame clones, though not all of them. V and J calls and clone size are as listed in that table; D and trimming were resolved from the DNA. The sample includes hundreds of thousands of clones, around 91% of them seen just once.

The sequencing input was peripheral blood. The receptor was isolated from a woman under 30 who had recovered from COVID-19. V and J are TRBV5-4 and TRBJ1-3, with 7 nucleotides matching TRBD1. The CDR3 is CASSPGTVDSGNTIYF. CDR3 coding DNA: TGTGCCAGCAGCCCCGGGACAGTCGACTCTGGAAACACCATATATTTT.